The 7 T cell receptor beta chains below all came from one sample that was sequenced in a study of response to subunit inactivated influenza vaccine. TCRdb re-called the RT-PCR reads through MiXCR, storing one row per CDR3 protein. The data show 500,000 to 750,000 distinct CDR3 sequences, 11% to 15% seen once. The sample was PBMCs from blood, taken 11 to 12 days after vaccination. Source of these receptors: a man in his forties or fifties who received an inactivated influenza vaccine.

This clonotype has a handful of counts. CDR3 DNA: TGCAGCGTTGGGTCTAGTCAGTCCTACAATGAGCAGTTCTTC. Translation gives CSVGSSQSYNEQFF. J is TRBJ2-1 and V is TRBV29-1; D gene ambiguous. The CDR3 has 14 residues. Germline V gene lookup returns CDR1 SQVTM and CDR2 ANQGSEA. V was trimmed by 4 bases and J by 1 base, leaving 11 bases between them.

This chain joins TRBV28 and TRBJ1-1; D not resolved. The germline CDR1 and CDR2 sequences are MDHEN and SYDVKM. The CDR3 is 12 amino acids. Trimming removed 6 bases at V and 6 bases at J, with 11 bases between. The CDR3 nucleotides read TGTGCCAGCAGCTGGATTGGATCTGAAGCTTTCTTT. Its protein is CASSWIGSEAFF.

The V gene is TRBV7-8, the J gene TRBJ2-1; D unresolved. Deletions cut 1 base from V and 7 bases from J, with 8 bases between. CDR1 and CDR2 (germline): SGHVS, FQNEAQ. CDR3 length: 13 residues. CDR3 sequence: CASSLGLRNEQFF. The DNA of the CDR3 is TGTGCCAGCAGCTTAGGTTTACGGAATGAGCAGTTCTTC. Full variable domain (missing parts from reference TRBV7-8 and TRBJ2-1): GAGVSQSPRYKVAKRGQDVALRCDPISGHVSLFWYQQALGQGPEFLTYFQNEAQLDKSGLPSDRFFAERPEGSVSTLKIQRTQQEDSAVYLCASSLGLRNEQFFGPGTRLTVL.

This clonotype was seen a handful of times. The chain recombines TRBV9 with TRBJ1-5; 8 nucleotides agree with TRBD1. Trimming cost V 0 bases and J 3 bases; bases outside gene matches: 5. Germline assignment: CDR1 SGDLS and CDR2 YYNGEE. The CDR3 runs 16 residues. The CDR3 coding sequence is TGTGCCAGCAGCGTAGCTGAGGACAGGGTCAATCAGCCCCAGCATTTT. Translating gives CASSVAEDRVNQPQHF.

This clonotype was seen only a few times. The gene calls are TRBV15 and TRBJ2-7; D is uncertain. This CDR3 is built from 13 residues. Germline V CDR1 and CDR2: LNHNV, YYDKDF (reference sequence). The V gene lost 0 bases and the J gene lost 4 bases, with 7 bases spanning the gap. The CDR3 DNA sequence: TGTGCCACCAGCAGAGATGTACGATACGAGCAGTACTTC. Encoded protein: CATSRDVRYEQYF.

This clonotype has a handful of counts. CDR3 nucleotide sequence: TGTGCCACCCTGTTAGGGACACAGGACAATGAGCAGTTCTTC. Translated, it gives CATLLGTQDNEQFF. The rearrangement joins TRBV28 to TRBJ2-1; D possibly corresponds to TRBD1 (6 bases). Trimming left V 10 bases short and J 5 bases short, with 18 bases between. The CDR3 consists of 14 residues. Germline CDR1 reads MDHEN; CDR2 reads SYDVKM.

The chain recombines TRBV14 with TRBJ2-1; the D is unclear. V was clipped by 4 bases and J by 1 base, with 8 bases between them. Germline V gives CDR1 SGHDN, CDR2 FVKESK. The CDR3 covers 14 residues. The CDR3 loop reads CASSPGFSYNEQFF. The CDR3 region has the DNA TGTGCCAGCAGCCCCGGGTTTTCCTACAATGAGCAGTTCTTC.